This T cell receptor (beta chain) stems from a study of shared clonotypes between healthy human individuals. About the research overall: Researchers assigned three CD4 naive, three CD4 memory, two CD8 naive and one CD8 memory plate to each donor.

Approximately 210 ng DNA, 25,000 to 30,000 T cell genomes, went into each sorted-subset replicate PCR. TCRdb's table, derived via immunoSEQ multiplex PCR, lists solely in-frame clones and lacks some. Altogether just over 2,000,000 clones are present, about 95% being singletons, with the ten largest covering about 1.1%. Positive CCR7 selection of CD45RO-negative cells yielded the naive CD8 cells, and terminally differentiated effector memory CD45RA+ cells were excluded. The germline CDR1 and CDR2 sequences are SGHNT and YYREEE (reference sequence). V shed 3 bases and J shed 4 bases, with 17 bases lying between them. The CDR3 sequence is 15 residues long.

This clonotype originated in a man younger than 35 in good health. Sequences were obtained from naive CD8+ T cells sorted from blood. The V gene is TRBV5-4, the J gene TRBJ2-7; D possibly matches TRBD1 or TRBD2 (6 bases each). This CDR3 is CASSWGATDLYEQYF. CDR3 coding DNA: TGTGCCAGCAGCTGGGGGGCGACTGATTTATACGAGCAGTACTTC.